The 13 T cell receptor beta chains below come from one sample, sequenced in a study of CD8 T cells in ankylosing spondylitis (dated by TCRdb to the late 2010s). Libraries were made using 5' RACE. These reads were obtained on an Illumina HiSeq 2500. TCRdb trimmed the raw reads at Q25, called clones with MiXCR and kept productive beta chains. Every distinct CDR3 protein forms one entry, paired with its most common genes and DNA. Across this sample there are some 140,000 distinct CDR3 sequences, with roughly 8.3% seen only once. The top ten hold less than 7.5% of the sample. Sequenced sample: synovial fluid, either unsorted or a sorted T cell fraction (not recorded which). The source of these receptors is a male donor with ankylosing spondylitis.

This clonotype has only a few counts. The chain recombines TRBV20-1 with TRBJ2-3; 8 bases match TRBD2. The V gene's germline CDR1 is DFQATT and CDR2 SNEGSKA (reference sequence). This CDR3 comprises 15 residues. Unmatched junction bases numbered 10, after V lost 6 bases and J lost 2 bases. The CDR3 DNA sequence: TGCAGTGCCCAGGGACTAGTCGGTTACACAGATACGCAGTATTTT. It encodes CSAQGLVGYTDTQYF.

This clonotype was detected ten times or more. Compared with germline, one end of the junction differs, possibly owing to a read error. This chain joins TRBV6-2 or TRBV6-3 and TRBJ2-3; 9 nucleotides match TRBD1. Germline CDR1 MNHEY, CDR2 SVGEGT. There are 11 residues in the CDR3. In DNA form, the CDR3 reads TGTGCCAGCAGAACACGGGACAGGGCTTCTTTC. Amino acids: CASRTRDRASF.

This clonotype was counted at least ten times. The chain joins TRBV20-1 to TRBJ2-3, with D unresolved. The V end was cut by 2 bases, the J end by 3 bases, with 9 bases between. Germline-derived CDR1 and CDR2 are DFQATT and SNEGSKA (reference sequence). This CDR3 has 13 amino acids. For the CDR3, the DNA is TGCAGTGCTAGATCCTCCTGGACAGATACGCAGTATTTT. It specifies CSARSSWTDTQYF.

The genes are TRBV20-1 and TRBJ2-3; D is unclear. This CDR3 comprises 14 residues. The germline V and J ends were trimmed by 8 bases and 0 bases, with 15 bases remaining between them. The germline gives CDR1 DFQATT, CDR2 SNEGSKA (reference sequence). Here the CDR3 DNA reads TGCAGTCCTGTGCGCAGATCTAGCACAGATACGCAGTATTTT. It codes for CSPVRRSSTDTQYF.

This clonotype was recorded a few times. V is TRBV12-3 or TRBV12-4 and J is TRBJ2-3, with 8 bases matching TRBD2. V lost 4 bases and J lost 14; bases outside the gene matches: 11. The CDR3 loop spans 13 amino acids. CDR3 in amino acids: CASSSQSGSPPYF. The CDR3 nucleotides read TGTGCCAGCAGTTCCCAGAGCGGGAGCCCCCCGTATTTT.

This clonotype was found many times. The chain employs TRBV20-1 and TRBJ2-1; D remains unclear. The ends were cut back, 2 bases at V and 0 bases at J, with 11 bases in the middle. CDR1 and CDR2 (germline): DFQATT, SNEGSKA (reference sequence). The CDR3 contains 15 residues. The CDR3, as DNA: TGCAGTGCTAGACCCCCAAGGAACTCCTACAATGAGCAGTTCTTC. It specifies CSARPPRNSYNEQFF.

This clonotype appeared a few times. This rearrangement joins TRBV5-1 to TRBJ2-7; D uncertain. Per the germline V gene, CDR1 is SGHRS and CDR2 is YFSETQ. V lost 4 bases and J 0 bases, leaving 14 bases between the germline ends. The CDR3 totals 15 residues. In DNA, the CDR3 is TGCGCCAGCAGCACCGGACGGTCAAGCTCCTACGAGCAGTACTTC. It specifies CASSTGRSSSYEQYF.

At least ten counts were recorded for this clonotype. The chain combines TRBV28 with TRBJ2-1; no clear D gene. Trimming removed 8 bases at V and 0 bases at J, with 11 bases between. The CDR3 consists of 14 residues. Germline V lookup: CDR1 MDHEN, CDR2 SYDVKM. In nucleotides, the CDR3 is TGTGCCAGCGGGATAGTCAGCTCCTACAATGAGCAGTTCTTC. Translated: CASGIVSSYNEQFF.

This clonotype was recorded at least ten times. The chain has TRBV18 and TRBJ1-1; possibly TRBD1 for D (5 bases). This CDR3 contains 15 residues. CDR1 is KGHSH, CDR2 LQKENI, per germline. V gave up 1 base and J gave up 4 bases, with 13 bases separating them. CDR3 nucleotides: TGTGCCAGCTCACCACGGGGCGCGGCCTCCACTGAAGCTTTCTTT. Translated, it gives CASSPRGAASTEAFF.

This clonotype appeared many times. This rearrangement joins TRBV6-5 to TRBJ1-1; possible D gene TRBD1, 5 bases. The length of the CDR3 is 15 residues. With 0 bases removed from V and 3 bases from J, the gap between germline ends came to 11 bases. The germline CDR1 and CDR2 sequences are MNHEY and SVGAGI. In nucleotides, the CDR3 is TGTGCCAGCAGTTACTCGATCGCCAGGGACACTGAAGCTTTCTTT. Its protein is CASSYSIARDTEAFF.

This clonotype was picked up a small number of times. This chain connects TRBV27 to TRBJ2-1; TRBD1 agrees at 7 bases. Germline CDR1 reads MNHEY; CDR2 reads SMNVEV (reference sequence). The CDR3 contains 16 residues. Unmatched junction bases numbered 4, after V lost 2 bases and J lost 0 bases. The CDR3 coding sequence is TGTGCCAGCAGTTTAACAGGGGCCCGCTCCTACAATGAGCAGTTCTTC. Its protein product is CASSLTGARSYNEQFF.

There are many counts of this clonotype. The gene calls are TRBV15 and TRBJ1-5; weak D call: TRBD1 (5 bases). The CDR3 has 16 amino acids. The germline gives CDR1 LNHNV, CDR2 YYDKDF (reference sequence). V was shortened by 4 bases and J by 2 bases, with 15 bases between the two germline ends. The CDR3 here is CATSTKWGNGNQPQHF. CDR3 bases: TGTGCCACCAGCACCAAGTGGGGGAATGGCAATCAGCCCCAGCATTTT.

This clonotype was detected ten times or more. The rearrangement uses TRBV6-2 or TRBV6-3 and TRBJ2-1, with TRBD2 identical over 8 bases. Germline V gene data show CDR1 as MNHEY and CDR2 as SVGEGT. The CDR3 loop spans 16 amino acids. V trimming: 2 bases; J trimming: 5 bases; junction bases outside the gene matches: 8. CDR3 sequence: CASSYRPAGVHNEQFF. CDR3 DNA: TGTGCCAGCAGTTACAGGCCAGCGGGGGTGCACAATGAGCAGTTCTTC.